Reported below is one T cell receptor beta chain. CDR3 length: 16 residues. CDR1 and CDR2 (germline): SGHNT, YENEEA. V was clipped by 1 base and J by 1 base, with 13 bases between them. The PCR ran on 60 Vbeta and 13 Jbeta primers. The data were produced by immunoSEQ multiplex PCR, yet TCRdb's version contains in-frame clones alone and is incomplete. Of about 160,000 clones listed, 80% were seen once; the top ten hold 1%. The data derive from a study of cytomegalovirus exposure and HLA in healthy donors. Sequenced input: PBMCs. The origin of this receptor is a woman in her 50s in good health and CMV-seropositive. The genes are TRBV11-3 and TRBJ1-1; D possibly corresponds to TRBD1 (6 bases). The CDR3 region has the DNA TGTGCCAGCAGCTTAGCGGGGGGGGCCCCGAACACTGAAGCTTTCTTT. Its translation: CASSLAGGAPNTEAFF.